The rows below give T cell receptor beta chains drawn from one sample of a study of control samples from healthy donors and cancer patients. Clones were sequenced by immunoSEQ multiplex PCR, and TCRdb holds only the in-frame ones, with some missing. Among 120,000 or so clones listed, approximately 91% were seen once. Sequencing was done on a sample of blood. All receptors come from a woman aged 18-30 years in good health. CDR3s include the opening cysteine and the closing phenylalanine or tryptophan. The D gene is left open where the match is weak.

>TRBV19|TRBJ1-5|.
TGTGCCAGTAGTATGGGCAGTTATAGCAATCAGCCCCAGCATTTT
CASSMGSYSNQPQHF
>TRBV5-1|TRBJ2-5|.
TGCGCCAGCAAGGACGGAGAAGAGACCCAGTACTTC
CASKDGEETQYF
>TRBV6-4|TRBJ1-6|.
TGTGCCAGCAGTGACAACAGGACAGAAATGCTTTCACCCCTCCACTTT
CASSDNRTEMLSPLHF
>TRBV10-3|TRBJ1-1|TRBD1
TGTGCCATCAGTGCACAAGACAGGGGTAGCGGCACTGAAGCTTTCTTT
CAISAQDRGSGTEAFF
>TRBV11-2|TRBJ2-6|.
TGTGCCAGCAGCTCCCAGGGGGGGGCCAACGTCCTGACTTTC
CASSSQGGANVLTF
>TRBV7-2|TRBJ2-5|TRBD2
TGTGCCAGCAGACCGAGCGGGGGGTACCAAGAGACCCAGTACTTC
CASRPSGGYQETQYF
>TRBV12-3/TRBV12-4|TRBJ1-1|.
TGTGCCAGCAGTTTATTAGGGAATACTTTCTTT
CASSLLGNTFF
>TRBV18|TRBJ2-1|.
TGTGCCAGCTCACCACGGGGGAGGAATGAGCAGTTCTTC
CASSPRGRNEQFF
>TRBV20-1|TRBJ2-1|.
TGCAGTACAGCCCGGAATGAGCAGTTCTTC
CSTARNEQFF
>TRBV5-1|TRBJ2-1|.
TGCGCCAGCAGCCCCGACCTCGCGGAGCTAAATGAGCAGTTCTTC
CASSPDLAELNEQFF
>TRBV21-1|TRBJ1-3|.
TGTGCCAGCAGCCCACTTTCCCAGGGGGCCCGGAACACCATATATTTT
CASSPLSQGARNTIYF
>TRBV30|TRBJ2-7|TRBD1
TGTGCCTGGAGTAAGAACAGGGGGCGGGACGAGCAGTACTTC
CAWSKNRGRDEQYF
>TRBV6-2/TRBV6-3|TRBJ1-1|.
TGTGCCAGCAGTTCCTGGGGTGATCGGACTGAAGCTTTCTTT
CASSSWGDRTEAFF
>TRBV3-1/TRBV3-2|TRBJ1-5|TRBD1
TGTGCCAGCAGCCAGACAGGGCTGTCAAATCAGCCCCAGCATTTT
CASSQTGLSNQPQHF
>TRBV29-1|TRBJ1-1|.
TGCAGCGTTTTAGGGACGCCTGAAGCTTTCTTT
CSVLGTPEAFF
>TRBV6-5|TRBJ1-1|.
TGTGCCAGCAGATACGGACAGAGGAACACTGAAGCTTTCTTT
CASRYGQRNTEAFF
>TRBV3-1/TRBV3-2|TRBJ2-3|.
TGTGCCAGCAGCCTCGCCAGGCATACGCAGTATTTT
CASSLARHTQYF
>TRBV3-1/TRBV3-2|TRBJ2-3|.
TGTGCCAGCAGCCGACGGTCAGATACGCAGTATTTT
CASSRRSDTQYF
>TRBV2|TRBJ2-7|TRBD2
TGTGCCAGCGACGCAGGACTAGCCGCCGTGGAGCAGTACTTC
CASDAGLAAVEQYF
>TRBV7-3|TRBJ1-2|.
TGTGCCAGCAGCCCCAGGGCAAACTATGGCTACACCTTC
CASSPRANYGYTF
>TRBV20-1|TRBJ1-2|.
TGCAGTGGAGCAGGATCCTATGGCTACACCTTC
CSGAGSYGYTF
>TRBV19|TRBJ2-3|TRBD1
TGTGCCAGTAGTCCCGCGACAGGGGCCACAGATACGCAGTATTTT
CASSPATGATDTQYF
>TRBV4-2|TRBJ2-1|TRBD2
TGTGCCAGCAGCCAAGATAGCACTAGCGGGCGAATCTCCTACAATGAGCAGTTCTTC
CASSQDSTSGRISYNEQFF
>TRBV5-4|TRBJ2-5|TRBD2
TGTGCCAGCAGCTTTTTCGCGGGGGAGGAGACCCAGTACTTC
CASSFFAGEETQYF
>TRBV27|TRBJ2-6|.
TGTGCCAGCAGTTCCCTGGTTTCGGTTTCCTCTGGGGCCAACGTCCTGACTTTC
CASSSLVSVSSGANVLTF
>TRBV18|TRBJ2-2|TRBD1
TGTGCCAGCTCGACGGGACAGGTTAACACCGGGGAGCTGTTTTTT
CASSTGQVNTGELFF
>TRBV7-8|TRBJ2-3|.
TGTGCCAGCAGCTCCAAATCGGTGAATACGCAGTATTTT
CASSSKSVNTQYF
>TRBV7-6|TRBJ1-2|.
TGTGCCAGCAGCCCGAATGGACAGAACTATGGCTACACCTTC
CASSPNGQNYGYTF
>TRBV29-1|TRBJ1-1|.
TGCAGCGTAGGAGGGTTGAACACTGAAGCTTTCTTT
CSVGGLNTEAFF
>TRBV6-2/TRBV6-3|TRBJ2-7|.
TGTGCCAGCAGTTACACCGCAGGGAGGTACGAGCAGTACTTC
CASSYTAGRYEQYF
>TRBV4-1|TRBJ2-7|TRBD2
TGCGCCAGCAGCCGAGTTAAAGCGGGGACCCTCTACGAGCAGTACTTC
CASSRVKAGTLYEQYF
>TRBV3-1/TRBV3-2|TRBJ2-5|.
TGTGCCAGCAGTTCCGGGGAGACCCAGTACTTC
CASSSGETQYF
>TRBV6-1|TRBJ2-4|.
TGTGCCAGCAGTGATAGGCAGCTAAACATTCAGTACTTC
CASSDRQLNIQYF
>TRBV19|TRBJ2-3|.
TGTGCCAGTAGTTGGGGAGATACGCAGTATTTT
CASSWGDTQYF
>TRBV25-1|TRBJ2-1|.
TGTGCCAGCAGCGTTGGGGGCGGCCGAGAAAACAATGAGCAGTTCTTC
CASSVGGGRENNEQFF
>TRBV7-9|TRBJ2-1|TRBD1
TGTGCCAGCAGCCCCCAGGGGGTCGAGCACAATGAGCAGTTCTTC
CASSPQGVEHNEQFF
>TRBV6-5|TRBJ2-7|.
TGTGCCAGCTCACGCGACTCCTACGAGCAGTACTTC
CASSRDSYEQYF
>TRBV18|TRBJ1-4|TRBD1
TGTGCCAGCTCACTGGGACAGGGAGGAACTAATGAAAAACTGTTTTTT
CASSLGQGGTNEKLFF
>TRBV12-3/TRBV12-4|TRBJ2-3|.
TGTGCCAGCAGTTTACAGGGGTCAGATACGCAGTATTTT
CASSLQGSDTQYF
>TRBV11-1|TRBJ1-1|.
TGTGCCAGCAGCTCGACGGCCGGTGTGGGGGCCACTGAAGCTTTCTTT
CASSSTAGVGATEAFF
>TRBV3-1/TRBV3-2|TRBJ1-6|TRBD1
TGTGCCAGCAGCCAAGGGACAGGGTGGAAGATCAATTCACCCCTCCACTTT
CASSQGTGWKINSPLHF
>TRBV4-3|TRBJ2-3|TRBD2
TGCGCCAGCAGCCAAGATCTTCGGACTGGGAGGGCAGATACGCAGTATTTT
CASSQDLRTGRADTQYF
>TRBV11-2|TRBJ2-1|TRBD2
TGTGCCAGCAGCCGGAAGCGGGAGGGGGCCTACAATGAGCAGTTCTTC
CASSRKREGAYNEQFF
>TRBV4-3|TRBJ2-3|TRBD2
TGCGCCAGCAGCCAAGAAGCTCCCGGGGGGACCACAGATACGCAGTATTTT
CASSQEAPGGTTDTQYF
>TRBV12-5|TRBJ1-1|TRBD1
TGTGCTAGTGCCCTAACAGGGGTTTCCGGGGAAGCTTTCTTT
CASALTGVSGEAFF